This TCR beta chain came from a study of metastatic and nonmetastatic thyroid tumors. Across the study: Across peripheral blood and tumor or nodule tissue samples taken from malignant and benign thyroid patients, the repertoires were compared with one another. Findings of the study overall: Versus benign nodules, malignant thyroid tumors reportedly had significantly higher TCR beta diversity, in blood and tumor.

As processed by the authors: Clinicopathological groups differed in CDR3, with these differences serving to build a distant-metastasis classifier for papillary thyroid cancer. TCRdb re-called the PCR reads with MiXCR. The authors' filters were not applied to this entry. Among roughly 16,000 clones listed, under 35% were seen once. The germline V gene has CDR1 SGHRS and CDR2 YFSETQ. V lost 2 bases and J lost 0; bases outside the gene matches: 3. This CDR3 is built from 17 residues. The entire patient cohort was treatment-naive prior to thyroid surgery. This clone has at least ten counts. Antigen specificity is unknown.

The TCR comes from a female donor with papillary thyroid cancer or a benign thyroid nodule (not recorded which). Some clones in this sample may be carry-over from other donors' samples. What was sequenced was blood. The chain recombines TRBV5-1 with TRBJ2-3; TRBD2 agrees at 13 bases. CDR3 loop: CASSLGLAGDSTDTQYF. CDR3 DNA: TGCGCCAGCAGCTTAGGACTAGCGGGGGATAGCACAGATACGCAGTATTTT.